This T cell receptor (beta chain) was identified during a study of T cell responses to AZD1222 COVID-19 vaccine. Study results and limitations: Only after the peak T cell response were repertoires sampled. At baseline, seropositivity was found in only a handful of AZD1222 recipients.

Germline V gene lookup returns CDR1 SGHNT and CDR2 YYREEE (reference sequence). V was clipped by 0 bases and J by 6 bases; unmatched bases: 3. The CDR3 runs 15 residues. Only in-frame clones appear in the TCRdb table, and some are missing; sequencing was by immunoSEQ multiplex PCR. The data hold 80,000 to 95,000 clones, with just over 90% observed a single time. With regard to this clone: The antigen remains undetermined.

This TCR was sampled from an adult who received the AZD1222 COVID-19 vaccine. V usage is TRBV5-4 and J usage is TRBJ1-6, with TRBD1 matching over 7 bases. The sequencing used peripheral blood, collected 28 days after the second AZD1222 dose. Here the CDR3 reads CASSLGTGPNSPLHF. As DNA, the CDR3 is TGTGCCAGCAGCTTGGGGACAGGACCTAATTCACCCCTCCACTTT. The full variable domain, with the rest looked up from reference TRBV5-4 and TRBJ1-6, is ETGVTQSPTHLIKTRGQQVTLRCSSQSGHNTVSWYQQALGQGPQFIFQYYREEENGRGNFPPRFSGLQFPNYSSELNVNALELDDSALYLCASSLGTGPNSPLHFGNGTRLTVT.